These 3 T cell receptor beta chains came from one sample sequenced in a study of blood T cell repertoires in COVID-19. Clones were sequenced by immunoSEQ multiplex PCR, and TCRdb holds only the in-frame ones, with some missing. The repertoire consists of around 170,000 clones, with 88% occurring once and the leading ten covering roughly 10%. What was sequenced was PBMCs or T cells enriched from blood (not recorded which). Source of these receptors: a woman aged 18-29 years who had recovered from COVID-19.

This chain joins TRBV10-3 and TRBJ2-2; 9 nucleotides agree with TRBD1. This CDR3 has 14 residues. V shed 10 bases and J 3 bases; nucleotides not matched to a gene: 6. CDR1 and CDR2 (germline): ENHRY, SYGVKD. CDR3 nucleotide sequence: TGTGCCACCCGGACAGGGGTGGACACCGGGGAGCTGTTTTTT. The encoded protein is CATRTGVDTGELFF.

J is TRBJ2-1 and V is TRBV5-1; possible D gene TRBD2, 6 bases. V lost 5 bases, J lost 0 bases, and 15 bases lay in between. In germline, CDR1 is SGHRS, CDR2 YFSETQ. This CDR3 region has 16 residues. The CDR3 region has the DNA TGCGCCAGCAGTACAGCCGGGACTTCCTCCTACAATGAGCAGTTCTTC. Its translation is CASSTAGTSSYNEQFF.

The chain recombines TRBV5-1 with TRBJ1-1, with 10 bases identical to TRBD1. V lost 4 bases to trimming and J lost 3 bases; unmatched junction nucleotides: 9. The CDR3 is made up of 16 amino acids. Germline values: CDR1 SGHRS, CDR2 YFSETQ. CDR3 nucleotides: TGCGCCAGCAGCGGCGGGACAGGGGTCGGGGACACTGAAGCTTTCTTT. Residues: CASSGGTGVGDTEAFF.